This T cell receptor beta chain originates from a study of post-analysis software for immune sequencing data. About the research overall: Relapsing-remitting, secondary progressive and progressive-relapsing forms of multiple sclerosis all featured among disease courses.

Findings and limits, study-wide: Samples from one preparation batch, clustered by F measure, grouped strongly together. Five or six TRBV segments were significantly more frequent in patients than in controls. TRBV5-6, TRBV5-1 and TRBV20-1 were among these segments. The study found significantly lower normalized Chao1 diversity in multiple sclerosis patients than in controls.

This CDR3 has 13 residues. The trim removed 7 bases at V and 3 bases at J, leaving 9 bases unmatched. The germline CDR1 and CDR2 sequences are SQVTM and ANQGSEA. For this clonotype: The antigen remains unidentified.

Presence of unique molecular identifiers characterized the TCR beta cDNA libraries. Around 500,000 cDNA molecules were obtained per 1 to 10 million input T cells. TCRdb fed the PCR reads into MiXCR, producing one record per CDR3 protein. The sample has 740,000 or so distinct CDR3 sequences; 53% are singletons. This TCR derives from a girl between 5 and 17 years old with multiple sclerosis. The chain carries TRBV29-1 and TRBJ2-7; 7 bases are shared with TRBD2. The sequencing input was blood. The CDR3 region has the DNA TGCAGCGCCGCTAGCGGAACATTCTACGAGCAGTACTTC. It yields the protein CSAASGTFYEQYF.